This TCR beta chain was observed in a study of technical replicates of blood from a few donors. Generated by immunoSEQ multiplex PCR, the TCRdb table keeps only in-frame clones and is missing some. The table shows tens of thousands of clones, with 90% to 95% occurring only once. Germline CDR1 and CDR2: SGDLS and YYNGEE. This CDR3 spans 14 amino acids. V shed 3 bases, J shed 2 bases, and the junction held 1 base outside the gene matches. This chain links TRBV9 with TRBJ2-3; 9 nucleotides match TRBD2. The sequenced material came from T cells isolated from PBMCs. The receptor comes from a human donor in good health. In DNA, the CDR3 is TGTGCCAGCAGCGCTAGCGGGAACACAGATACGCAGTATTTT. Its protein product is CASSASGNTDTQYF. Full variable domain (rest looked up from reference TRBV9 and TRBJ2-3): DSGVTQTPKHLITATGQRVTLRCSPRSGDLSVYWYQQSLDQGLQFLIQYYNGEERAKGNILERFSAQQFPDLHSELNLSSLELGDSALYFCASSASGNTDTQYFGPGTRLTVL.